These 24 T cell receptor beta chains share one sample of origin, sequenced in a study of T cells in pancreatic ductal adenocarcinoma. Selected pancreatic ductal adenocarcinoma patients had undergone surgery without neoadjuvant therapy. The method was immunoSEQ multiplex PCR; TCRdb's version includes in-frame clones alone and lacks a portion of them. In the table there are 100,000 or so clones, 90% to 95% of which are singletons. The sample taken for sequencing was PBMCs. These TCRs come from a human donor with pancreatic ductal adenocarcinoma.

This rearrangement joins TRBV11-3 to TRBJ2-3, with 7 bases matching TRBD1. The CDR3 spans 18 residues. With 5 bases clipped from V and 1 base from J, the junction kept 15 bases outside the gene matches. Germline CDR1 reads SGHNT; CDR2 reads YENEEA. DNA for the CDR3: TGTGCCAGCAGCCGAGGGACAGCTCCCGACCTGGGCACAGATACGCAGTATTTT. Its translation is CASSRGTAPDLGTDTQYF.

With regard to this clone: Other DNA sequences in this specimen translate into the identical CDR3. This chain links TRBV5-1 with TRBJ1-3, with D unresolved. Trimming left V 0 bases short and J 1 base short, with 5 bases between. This CDR3 spans 14 amino acids. The germline V gene encodes CDR1 SGHRS and CDR2 YFSETQ. In DNA, the CDR3 is TGCGCCAGCAGCTTGGGTGTATCTGGAAACACCATATATTTT. It encodes CASSLGVSGNTIYF.

The CDR3: CASSQDSDRFNQPQHF. DNA of the CDR3: TGCGCCAGCAGCCAAGATTCGGACAGGTTCAATCAGCCCCAGCATTTT. The chain employs TRBV4-1 and TRBJ1-5; TRBD1 agrees at 7 bases. Germline V gene lookup returns CDR1 MGHRA and CDR2 YSYEKL. The CDR3 spans 16 residues. With V trimmed by 0 bases and J by 3 bases, 5 bases remained unmatched.

The V call is TRBV28, the J call TRBJ1-5; D gene unclear. Per germline, CDR1 MDHEN and CDR2 SYDVKM. The CDR3 covers 16 residues. V was cut by 2 bases and J by 0 bases, with 11 bases left in between. The CDR3 sequence: CASSLIGPYSNQPQHF. CDR3 DNA sequence: TGTGCCAGCAGTTTAATTGGCCCTTATAGCAATCAGCCCCAGCATTTT.

In this sample, this clone turned up once. This sequence joins TRBV29-1 and TRBJ2-7, with 11 bases fitting TRBD1. After removal of 5 bases from V and 0 bases from J, the junction contained 3 bases not matched to a gene. Germline-derived CDR1 and CDR2 are SQVTM and ANQGSEA. The length of the CDR3 is 14 residues. The CDR3 DNA follows: TGCAGCGTTATCGGGACAGGGGGCTCCTACGAGCAGTACTTC. Translated, it gives CSVIGTGGSYEQYF.

V is TRBV18 and J is TRBJ1-1; weak D call: TRBD1 (6 bases). V was cut by 3 bases and J by 7 bases, with 12 bases left in between. Per germline, CDR1 KGHSH and CDR2 LQKENI. The CDR3 spans 13 residues. The CDR3 DNA sequence: TGTGCCAGCTCACCCGGCGGGGGGCGTGAAGCTTTCTTT. Its protein is CASSPGGGREAFF.

This chain links TRBV11-2 with TRBJ1-1; D is unresolved. The CDR3 runs to 16 residues. Germline CDR1 reads SGHAT; CDR2 reads FQNNGV. V gave up 1 base and J gave up 3 bases, with 15 bases separating them. In DNA, the CDR3 is TGTGCCAGCAGCTTAGGGTGGCGGGCCGTACACACTGAAGCTTTCTTT. Its protein product is CASSLGWRAVHTEAFF.

The chain recombines TRBV23-1 with TRBJ2-7, with 8 positions matching TRBD1. TRBV23-1 is flagged as an ORF with uncertain function. The CDR3 consists of 14 residues. The ends lost 3 bases at V and 6 bases at J; junction bases unmatched: 7. In DNA form, the CDR3 reads TGCGCCAGCAGTCAGGGCAGGGGGCCTCTCGAGCAGTACTTC. Residues: CASSQGRGPLEQYF.

This sequence joins TRBV4-1 and TRBJ2-1, with 14 positions matching TRBD2. This CDR3 is 16 amino acids long. The trim removed 5 bases at V and 6 bases at J, leaving 6 bases unmatched. The germline V gene encodes CDR1 MGHRA and CDR2 YSYEKL. The CDR3: CASSATGTSGSNEQFF. As DNA, the CDR3 is TGCGCCAGCAGCGCCACCGGGACTAGCGGGAGCAATGAGCAGTTCTTC.

The genes are TRBV18 and TRBJ1-5; D gene unclear. The germline gives CDR1 KGHSH, CDR2 LQKENI. The CDR3 covers 15 residues. Between the trimmed V and J ends, which lost 3 bases and 6 bases, there was a span of 15 bases. The CDR3 is CASSPQEVVLQPQHF. CDR3 nucleotide sequence: TGTGCCAGCTCACCCCAGGAAGTGGTACTTCAGCCCCAGCATTTT.

The chain carries TRBV27 and TRBJ2-7, with D perhaps matching TRBD2 (5 bases). CDR1 is MNHEY, CDR2 SMNVEV, per germline (reference sequence). Trimming removed 6 bases at V and 2 bases at J, with 14 bases between. This CDR3 region has 14 residues. DNA of the CDR3: TGTGCCAGCAGCGTTTCTGAGCGGACCTACGAGCAGTACTTC. Translating it yields CASSVSERTYEQYF.

The chain recombines TRBV19 with TRBJ2-3, with D perhaps matching TRBD1 (6 bases). The CDR3 totals 16 residues. The germline V and J ends were trimmed by 7 bases and 2 bases, with 19 bases remaining between them. Germline V gene data show CDR1 as LNHDA and CDR2 as SQIVND (reference sequence). CDR3 protein: CASTKTRDIATDTQYF. The CDR3 coding sequence is TGTGCCAGTACTAAAACCCGGGACATCGCCACAGATACGCAGTATTTT.

The chain is built from TRBV7-2 and TRBJ1-1; D is ambiguous. This CDR3 has 14 amino acids. In germline, CDR1 is SGHTA, CDR2 FQGNSA. Trimming stripped 0 bases from V and 8 bases from J, with 13 bases between. CDR3 nucleotides: TGTGCCAGCAGCTTAGCGCTTGCGGAGGTAGAAGCTTTCTTT. Its protein product is CASSLALAEVEAFF.

The genes are TRBV5-1 and TRBJ2-7, with 7 bases identical to TRBD2. The CDR3 sequence is 14 residues long. After removal of 2 bases from V and 0 bases from J, the junction contained 2 bases not matched to a gene. Germline lookup yields CDR1 SGHRS and CDR2 YFSETQ. The CDR3 is CASSFREGSYEQYF. The CDR3 bases are TGCGCCAGCAGCTTTAGGGAGGGCTCCTACGAGCAGTACTTC.

CDR3 sequence reads: CASSQVNRNTEAFF. The CDR3 coding sequence is TGCGCCAGCAGCCAAGTGAACAGGAACACTGAAGCTTTCTTT. The chain combines TRBV4-1 with TRBJ1-1; D is undetermined. Germline V gives CDR1 MGHRA, CDR2 YSYEKL. This CDR3 region has 14 residues. The germline V and J ends were trimmed by 1 base and 1 base, with 7 bases remaining between them.

This chain links TRBV27 with TRBJ2-4; 9 positions match TRBD2. The CDR3 spans 16 residues. J was trimmed by 6 bases and V by 5 bases; bases with no gene match: 11. Germline assignment: CDR1 MNHEY and CDR2 SMNVEV (reference sequence). CDR3 nucleotide sequence: TGTGCCAGCAGTCTCCCGAATAGCGGGAGTCCAAACATTCAGTACTTC. As protein: CASSLPNSGSPNIQYF.

The chain joins TRBV5-1 to TRBJ2-5, with D uncertain. CDR1 is SGHRS, CDR2 YFSETQ, per germline. This CDR3 has 15 amino acids. V was shortened by 2 bases and J by 1 base, with 12 bases between the two germline ends. The CDR3 spells CASSFSADIQETQYF. In nucleotides, the CDR3 is TGCGCCAGCAGCTTTAGTGCGGATATCCAAGAGACCCAGTACTTC.

This clone appeared a single time. The chain is built from TRBV6-5 and TRBJ2-1; TRBD2 aligns across 15 bases. Trimming at V came to 7 bases and at J to 7 bases, leaving 5 bases not matched to a gene. CDR1 and CDR2 (germline): MNHEY, SVGAGI. The CDR3 loop spans 15 amino acids. CDR3 loop: CASNPGLAGGNEQFF. Written as DNA, the CDR3 is TGTGCCAGCAATCCGGGACTAGCGGGAGGAAATGAGCAGTTCTTC.

The rearrangement joins TRBV7-3 to TRBJ2-5; TRBD1 matches at 7 bases. This CDR3 is 15 amino acids long. The V gene's germline CDR1 is SGHTA and CDR2 FQGTGA. V shed 5 bases and J 2 bases; nucleotides not matched to a gene: 8. The CDR3 spells CASSQGGGWQETQYF. The CDR3 DNA sequence: TGTGCCAGCAGCCAAGGGGGCGGTTGGCAAGAGACCCAGTACTTC.

The chain joins TRBV5-1 to TRBJ1-2, with 9 bases lining up with TRBD1. Per the germline V gene, CDR1 is SGHRS and CDR2 is YFSETQ. The CDR3 covers 14 residues. J gave up 5 bases and V 4 bases, and 6 bases lay outside the gene matches. The CDR3: CASSLGQGRYGYTF. The CDR3 DNA reads as TGCGCCAGCAGCCTGGGACAGGGTCGGTATGGCTACACCTTC. The variable domain in full, with the rest retrieved from reference TRBV5-1 and TRBJ1-2, is KAGVTQTPRYLIKTRGQQVTLSCSPISGHRSVSWYQQTPGQGLQFLFEYFSETQRNKGNFPGRFSGRQFSNSRSEMNVSTLELGDSALYLCASSLGQGRYGYTFGSGTRLTVV.

The genes are TRBV5-1 and TRBJ2-7; 9 bases are shared with TRBD2. With V trimmed by 4 bases and J by 4 bases, 12 bases remained unmatched. CDR3 length: 16 amino acids. Looked up from germline, CDR1 is SGHRS and CDR2 is YFSETQ. CDR3 sequence (DNA): TGCGCCAGCAGCGAGTGGGTGGTAGCGGGAGTATACGAGCAGTACTTC. This translates into CASSEWVVAGVYEQYF. The full variable domain, its missing parts supplied by reference TRBV5-1 and TRBJ2-7, is KAGVTQTPRYLIKTRGQQVTLSCSPISGHRSVSWYQQTPGQGLQFLFEYFSETQRNKGNFPGRFSGRQFSNSRSEMNVSTLELGDSALYLCASSEWVVAGVYEQYFGPGTRLTVT.

V gene TRBV2 combines with J gene TRBJ2-1; D is perhaps TRBD1 (6 bases). Germline V CDR1 and CDR2: SNHLY, FYNNEI. The CDR3 spans 12 residues. Deletions cut 3 bases from V and 15 bases from J, with 15 bases between. CDR3 nucleotide sequence: TGTGCCAGCAGTGAGCAGGGGCAAGTGGGGTTCTTC. It is translated as CASSEQGQVGFF.

CDR3 DNA: TGTGCCAGCAGCGTAGTAGCGGGAGGAGGGTACAATGAGCAGTTCTTC. It encodes CASSVVAGGGYNEQFF. The V call is TRBV9, the J call TRBJ2-1, with 10 bases lining up with TRBD2. Looked up from germline, CDR1 is SGDLS and CDR2 is YYNGEE. The V gene end was trimmed by 0 bases and the J gene end by 4 bases; junction bases not matched to a gene: 4. This CDR3 is built from 16 residues.

This chain joins TRBV5-6 and TRBJ2-3; TRBD2 matches at 14 bases. Per the germline V gene, CDR1 is SGHDT and CDR2 is YYEEEE. The CDR3 has 16 amino acids. Germline trimming cut 4 bases from V and 4 bases from J; bases unmatched to any gene: 5. CDR3 sequence reads: CASSLGLAGGADTQYF. In DNA, the CDR3 is TGTGCCAGCAGCCTTGGACTAGCGGGAGGTGCAGATACGCAGTATTTT. Supplemented by reference TRBV5-6 and TRBJ2-3, the full variable domain reads DAGVTQSPTHLIKTRGQQVTLRCSPKSGHDTVSWYQQALGQGPQFIFQYYEEEERQRGNFPDRFSGHQFPNYSSELNVNALLLGDSALYLCASSLGLAGGADTQYFGPGTRLTVL.